Included here is one T cell receptor beta chain sequence, with context. For every subset, genomic DNA was evenly distributed across several immunoSEQ plates. Assay: immunoSEQ multiplex PCR; the TCRdb copy retains only in-frame clones and omits some. The table has about 2.4 million clones, 93% seen once. Within Nashville, Tennessee resided all donors, each a Caucasian adult. CD4+ cells were split into CD45RA+ naive and CD45RA-negative memory subsets. V gave up 3 bases and J gave up 0 bases; unmatched junction bases: 8. Germline lookup yields CDR1 MDHEN and CDR2 SYDVKM. The CDR3 totals 17 residues. This record belongs to a study of shared clonotypes between healthy human individuals. Turning to the study itself: Used for every donor were three CD4 naive, three CD4 memory, two CD8 naive and one CD8 memory plate.

Sequenced sample: naive CD4+ T cells from PBMCs. Documented subset: CD45RA+ positively selected. The V call is TRBV28, the J call TRBJ1-5; 7 nucleotides line up with TRBD1. This clonotype originated in a young man in good health. Some clones in this sample may be carry-over from other donors' samples. This CDR3 is CASSLERGTASNQPQHF. CDR3 coding DNA: TGTGCCAGCAGTTTGGAGCGGGGGACAGCTAGCAATCAGCCCCAGCATTTT.